This TCR beta chain was retrieved from a study of T cells after yellow fever vaccination. Across the whole study: Preparing low-cell-number fractions relied on SMART-Seq v4 Ultra Low Input. The study, taken as a whole, reports: Weaker in magnitude, the secondary response showed a faster peak on day 5 versus 15. Reappearance after the booster was seen for most primary-vaccination clones, at 95% to 96% CD4 and around 90% CD8.

The TCR cDNA carried a universal primer site and UMIs from 5'RACE template switching. TCRdb redid the calling of the 5' RACE reads with MiXCR, one entry per CDR3 protein. The sample has about 400,000 distinct CDR3 sequences, approximately 10% seen once. A note on this clonotype: The antigen is undetermined.

The receptor comes from a man aged 18 to 35 who received the YFV17D yellow fever vaccine. The material was PBMCs, obtained on the day of the first yellow fever vaccination.

The CDR3 DNA reads TGTGCCAGCAGCTCCGGGACAGCAAATGAAAAACTGTTTTTT. Protein sequence: CASSSGTANEKLFF. The gene calls are TRBV7-2 and TRBJ1-4; TRBD1 matches at 7 bases. The CDR3 is made up of 14 amino acids. Germline V gene lookup returns CDR1 SGHTA and CDR2 FQGNSA. V trimming: 4 bases; J trimming: 5 bases; junction bases outside the gene matches: 4.